This entry concerns a single T cell receptor (beta chain). Its matching antigen is unknown. This record belongs to a study of cytomegalovirus exposure and HLA in healthy donors. The PCR used 60 Vbeta and 13 Jbeta primers. In the source study's methods: An analysis performed later counted about 80 million unique TCR beta chains (roughly 11 million of them shared). The method was immunoSEQ multiplex PCR; TCRdb's version includes in-frame clones alone and lacks a portion of them. For V, J and clone size, that table is used; D and trimming come from the DNA. The sample includes about 32,000 clones, 80% to 90% of them seen just once. Overall study results and limits: In a later analysis, compared with equally common non-associated chains, HLA-associated beta chains were more expanded. TCR beta V- and J-gene trimming was later associated with a missense DCLRE1C variant. In all likelihood, a cluster of highly shared sequence variants was a sequencing artifact.

Sequenced input: PBMCs. The source of this sequence is a woman under 30 in good health and CMV-seronegative.

CDR3 nucleotides: TGCGCCAGCGGACAGGGGTACGGTGGCTACACCTTC. This sequence encodes CASGQGYGGYTF. The rearrangement joins TRBV4-3 to TRBJ1-2, with 9 bases that match TRBD1. CDR3 length: 12 residues. The junction had 5 bases not matched to a gene; V was cut back by 8 bases and J by 7 bases. CDR1 is LGHNA, CDR2 YSLEER, per germline.